The present TCR beta chain was sequenced within a study of T cell responses to AZD1222 COVID-19 vaccine. The data were produced by immunoSEQ multiplex PCR, yet TCRdb's version contains in-frame clones alone and is incomplete. The table has around 99,000 clones, 87% seen once. V was shortened by 1 base and J by 0 bases, with 12 bases between the two germline ends. The CDR3 covers 16 residues. Germline CDR1 MGHRA, CDR2 YSYEKL. The TCR sequence derives from an adult in good health. The rearrangement links TRBV4-1 to TRBJ1-1, with D unresolved. The starting material was peripheral blood, obtained on day 0 of AZD1222 vaccination. CDR3 protein: CASSQVASVMNTEAFF. CDR3 bases: TGCGCCAGCAGCCAAGTGGCCAGCGTAATGAACACTGAAGCTTTCTTT.